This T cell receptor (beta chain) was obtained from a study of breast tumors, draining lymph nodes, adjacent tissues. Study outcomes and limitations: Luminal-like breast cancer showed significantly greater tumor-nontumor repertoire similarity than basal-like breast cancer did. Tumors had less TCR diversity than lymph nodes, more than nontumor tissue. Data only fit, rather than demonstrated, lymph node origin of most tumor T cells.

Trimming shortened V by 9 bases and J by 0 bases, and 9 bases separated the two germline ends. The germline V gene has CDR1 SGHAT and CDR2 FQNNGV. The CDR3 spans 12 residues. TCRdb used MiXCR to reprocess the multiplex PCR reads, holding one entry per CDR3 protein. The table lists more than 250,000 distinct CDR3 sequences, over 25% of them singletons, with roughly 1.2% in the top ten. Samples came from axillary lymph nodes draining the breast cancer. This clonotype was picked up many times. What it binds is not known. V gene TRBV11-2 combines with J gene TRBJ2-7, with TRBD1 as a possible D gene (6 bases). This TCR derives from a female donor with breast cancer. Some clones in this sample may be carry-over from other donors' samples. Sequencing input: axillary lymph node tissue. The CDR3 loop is CASGGYSYEQYF. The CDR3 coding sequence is TGTGCCAGTGGGGGCTACTCCTACGAGCAGTACTTC.